The 20 T cell receptor beta chains reported below all come from one sample, sequenced in a study of blood T cell repertoires in COVID-19. Some clones are missing from TCRdb's copy, which holds only in-frame ones; the method was immunoSEQ multiplex PCR. The sample includes roughly 110,000 clones, 70% to 90% of them seen just once. The sequencing input was peripheral blood. The receptors come from a man between 35 and 55 years old with acute or convalescent COVID-19.

This clone came up once. V gene TRBV4-3 combines with J gene TRBJ2-7; 7 positions match TRBD1. Germline assignment: CDR1 LGHNA and CDR2 YSLEER. The CDR3 sequence is 16 residues long. Germline trimming cut 0 bases from V and 1 base from J; bases unmatched to any gene: 6. CDR3 nucleotide sequence: TGCGCCAGCAGCCAAGATTGGGCAGGGGGTTCCTACGAGCAGTACTTC. This codes for CASSQDWAGGSYEQYF.

The chain is built from TRBV2 and TRBJ2-3, with 8 bases identical to TRBD1. The CDR3 is made up of 15 amino acids. CDR1 SNHLY and CDR2 FYNNEI come from the germline V gene. The junction had 6 bases not matched to a gene; V was cut back by 7 bases and J by 0 bases. The CDR3 spells CASIPDRASTDTQYF. CDR3 DNA sequence: TGTGCCAGCATCCCGGACAGGGCCAGCACAGATACGCAGTATTTT.

The chain recombines TRBV25-1 with TRBJ2-2; TRBD2 is a possible D gene (6 bases). The germline V gene encodes CDR1 MGHDK and CDR2 SYGVNS. The CDR3 length is 17 residues. V was clipped by 7 bases and J by 4 bases, with 22 bases between them. CDR3 sequence (DNA): TGTGCCAGCATCGGATTGGGGGGAAGGACCTCCACCGGGGAGCTGTTTTTT. Translated, it gives CASIGLGGRTSTGELFF.

The chain employs TRBV7-2 and TRBJ2-7, with TRBD2 as a possible D gene (6 bases). Between the trimmed V and J ends, which lost 5 bases and 9 bases, there was a span of 20 bases. The germline V gene encodes CDR1 SGHTA and CDR2 FQGNSA. The CDR3 is made up of 14 amino acids. The CDR3 here is CASSPGQALSGQYF. The CDR3 nucleotides are TGTGCCAGCAGCCCCGGACAAGCGCTTAGCGGGCAGTACTTC.

This chain links TRBV19 with TRBJ2-2, with D perhaps TRBD2 (6 bases). Trimming took 9 bases from V and 0 from J, leaving 11 bases between them. The V gene's germline CDR1 is LNHDA and CDR2 SQIVND (reference sequence). CDR3 length: 14 amino acids. The CDR3 region has the DNA TGTGCCAGCCAGGACTATTCGAACACCGGGGAGCTGTTTTTT. This codes for CASQDYSNTGELFF.

The gene calls are TRBV29-1 and TRBJ1-2; 12 positions match TRBD1. There are 17 residues in the CDR3. Germline V gene data show CDR1 as SQVTM and CDR2 as ANQGSEA. Germline trimming cut 2 bases from V and 7 bases from J; bases unmatched to any gene: 14. CDR3 sequence: CSVELRLPGQGAGGYTF. The CDR3 DNA reads TGCAGCGTTGAATTAAGGCTTCCGGGACAGGGGGCTGGTGGCTACACCTTC.

This clone was observed once. The chain combines TRBV30 with TRBJ1-2, with D uncertain. Germline V lookup: CDR1 GTSNPN, CDR2 SVGIG (reference sequence). The CDR3 covers 13 residues. The ends were cut back, 3 bases at V and 4 bases at J, with 12 bases in the middle. The CDR3 DNA sequence: TGTGCCTGGAGGCCGGGAATTAGCTATGGCTACACCTTC. Translation: CAWRPGISYGYTF.

This chain joins TRBV6-2 or TRBV6-3 and TRBJ2-7; possibly TRBD1 for D (5 bases). The CDR3 is 13 residues long. From germline, CDR1 is MNHEY and CDR2 SVGEGT. V lost 0 bases, J lost 2 bases, and 5 bases lay in between. CDR3 nucleotide sequence: TGTGCCAGCAGTTACTCGGACACCTACGAGCAGTACTTC. Translated: CASSYSDTYEQYF.

The chain employs TRBV5-1 and TRBJ2-2; 9 nucleotides align to TRBD1. Germline lookup yields CDR1 SGHRS and CDR2 YFSETQ. CDR3 size: 17 residues. V trimming: 2 bases; J trimming: 3 bases; junction bases outside the gene matches: 8. CDR3 bases: TGCGCCAGCAGCTTCATAACAGGGGGCGCCGACACCGGGGAGCTGTTTTTT. Translated: CASSFITGGADTGELFF.

The rearrangement joins TRBV11-2 to TRBJ2-7; 9 positions match TRBD1. CDR3 length: 16 amino acids. Germline CDR1 SGHAT, CDR2 FQNNGV. V trimming: 1 base; J trimming: 0 bases; junction bases outside the gene matches: 4. In DNA, the CDR3 is TGTGCCAGCAGCTTAGGGGGGACAGGGCTCTCCTACGAGCAGTACTTC. Residues: CASSLGGTGLSYEQYF. Complete variable domain (other parts from reference TRBV11-2 and TRBJ2-7): EAGVAQSPRYKIIEKRQSVAFWCNPISGHATLYWYQQILGQGPKLLIQFQNNGVVDDSQLPKDRFSAERLKGVDSTLKIQPAKLEDSAVYLCASSLGGTGLSYEQYFGPGTRLTVT.

The chain joins TRBV4-1 to TRBJ2-7, with D unclear. Germline V gene lookup returns CDR1 MGHRA and CDR2 YSYEKL. The V end lost 4 bases, the J end lost 0 bases, and 10 bases lay between the germline ends. CDR3 size: 14 residues. The CDR3 DNA reads as TGCGCCAGCAGCCGAAGACAAGACTCCTACGAGCAGTACTTC. Protein sequence: CASSRRQDSYEQYF.

The gene calls are TRBV6-5 and TRBJ1-2, with D maybe TRBD1 (6 bases). CDR1 and CDR2 from the germline V gene are MNHEY and SVGAGI. The CDR3 has 14 amino acids. V was cut by 3 bases and J by 1 base, with 9 bases left in between. Here the CDR3 reads CASSYARGNYGYTF. Written as DNA, the CDR3 is TGTGCCAGCAGTTATGCCAGGGGTAACTATGGCTACACCTTC.

The CDR3 nucleotides read TGCGCCAGCGAGCCCGGGACTAGCCACACAGATACGCAGTATTTT. Translation gives CASEPGTSHTDTQYF. This chain links TRBV5-1 with TRBJ2-3; 9 positions match TRBD2. The CDR3 contains 15 residues. Trimming removed 7 bases from V and 2 bases from J; junction bases left unmatched: 8. Germline CDR1 SGHRS, CDR2 YFSETQ.

J is TRBJ1-2 and V is TRBV7-3, with D possibly TRBD1 on 5 matching bases. Germline CDR1 reads SGHTA; CDR2 reads FQGTGA. V was clipped by 0 bases and J by 6 bases, with 8 bases between them. This CDR3 has 13 amino acids. The CDR3 here is CASSLTTGDGYTF. The CDR3 region has the DNA TGTGCCAGCAGCTTAACGACGGGGGATGGCTACACCTTC.

The chain carries TRBV7-6 and TRBJ1-1; the D gene is possibly TRBD1 (6 bases). Trimming shortened V by 5 bases and J by 10 bases, and 23 bases separated the two germline ends. The CDR3 contains 15 residues. CDR1 SGHVS and CDR2 FNYEAQ come from the germline V gene. The CDR3 DNA is TGTGCCAGCAGCCCTGACGCGACAGGAACCATTCGAGCTTTCTTT. The encoded protein is CASSPDATGTIRAFF.

In its sample, this clone was seen once. The chain is built from TRBV19 and TRBJ2-5, with 7 bases that match TRBD1. The CDR3 covers 14 residues. Germline CDR1 reads LNHDA; CDR2 reads SQIVND (reference sequence). After removal of 4 bases from V and 4 bases from J, the junction contained 6 bases not matched to a gene. CDR3 loop: CASSRLTGPETQYF. CDR3 coding DNA: TGTGCCAGTAGTAGGCTGACAGGGCCAGAGACCCAGTACTTC.

The V gene is TRBV30, the J gene TRBJ2-7; 7 nucleotides align to TRBD1. The V gene's germline CDR1 is GTSNPN and CDR2 SVGIG (reference sequence). This CDR3 spans 13 amino acids. The J segment lost 1 base and the V segment lost 3 bases, leaving 3 bases of the junction unmatched. The CDR3 loop is CAWRGTASYEQYF. In DNA form, the CDR3 reads TGTGCCTGGAGAGGGACAGCTTCCTACGAGCAGTACTTC.

V gene TRBV6-5 combines with J gene TRBJ2-1; D perhaps matches TRBD1 (6 bases). V lost 2 bases, J lost 5 bases, and 10 bases lay in between. Germline loops: CDR1 MNHEY, CDR2 SVGAGI. The CDR3 has 14 residues. In DNA, the CDR3 is TGTGCCAGCAGTTACAGGACAGTAGACAATGAGCAGTTCTTC. Amino acids: CASSYRTVDNEQFF.

The chain uses TRBV12-3 or TRBV12-4 and TRBJ2-7; D remains unclear. V lost 7 bases to trimming and J lost 6 bases, with 13 bases between them. The CDR3 totals 12 residues. The CDR3 DNA reads as TGTGCCAGCACTCCCGCGACGGGCGAGCAGTACTTC. It translates to CASTPATGEQYF.

The chain couples TRBV6-5 to TRBJ2-3, with TRBD2 identical over 11 bases. V was pared by 7 bases and J by 1 base, with 1 base of the junction left unmatched. The CDR3 runs 14 residues. Germline CDR1 MNHEY, CDR2 SVGAGI. The chain's CDR3 is CASKLAGGTDTQYF. Written as DNA, the CDR3 is TGTGCCAGCAAACTAGCGGGGGGCACAGATACGCAGTATTTT.